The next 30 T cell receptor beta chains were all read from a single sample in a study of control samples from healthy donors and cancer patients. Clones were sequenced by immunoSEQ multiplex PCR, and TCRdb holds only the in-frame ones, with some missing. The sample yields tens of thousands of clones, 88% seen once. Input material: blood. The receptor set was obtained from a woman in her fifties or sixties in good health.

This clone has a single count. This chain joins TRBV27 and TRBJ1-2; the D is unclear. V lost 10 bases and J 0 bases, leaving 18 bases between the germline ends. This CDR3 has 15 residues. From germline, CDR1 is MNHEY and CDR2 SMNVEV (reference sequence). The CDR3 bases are TGTGCCACCCTCGGAGGTACAGCCGCTAACTATGGCTACACCTTC. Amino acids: CATLGGTAANYGYTF.

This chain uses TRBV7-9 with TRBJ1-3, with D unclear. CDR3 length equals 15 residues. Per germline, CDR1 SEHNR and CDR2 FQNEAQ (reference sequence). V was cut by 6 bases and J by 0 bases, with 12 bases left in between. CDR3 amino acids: CASSPELSSGNTIYF. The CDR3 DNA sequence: TGTGCCAGCAGTCCAGAATTGAGCTCTGGAAACACCATATATTTT.

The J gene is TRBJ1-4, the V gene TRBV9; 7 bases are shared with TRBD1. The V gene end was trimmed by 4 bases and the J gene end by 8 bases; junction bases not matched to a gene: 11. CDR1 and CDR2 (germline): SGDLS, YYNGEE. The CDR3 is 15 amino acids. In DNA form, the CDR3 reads TGTGCCAGCAGCAACCGGGACAGAGGCCCAGAAAAACTGTTTTTT. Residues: CASSNRDRGPEKLFF.

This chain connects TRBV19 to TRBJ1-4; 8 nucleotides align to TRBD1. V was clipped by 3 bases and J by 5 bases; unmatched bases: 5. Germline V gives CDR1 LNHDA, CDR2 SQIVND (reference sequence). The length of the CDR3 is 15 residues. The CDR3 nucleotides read TGTGCCAGTAGTATGGTTGGACAGGGCAATGAAAAACTGTTTTTT. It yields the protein CASSMVGQGNEKLFF.

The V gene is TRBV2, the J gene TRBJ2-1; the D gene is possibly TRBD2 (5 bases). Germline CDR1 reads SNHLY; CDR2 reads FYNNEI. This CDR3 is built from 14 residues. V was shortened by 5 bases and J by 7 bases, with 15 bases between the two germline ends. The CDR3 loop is CASSRESHGNEQFF. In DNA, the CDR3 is TGTGCCAGCAGTAGGGAGTCCCACGGGAATGAGCAGTTCTTC.

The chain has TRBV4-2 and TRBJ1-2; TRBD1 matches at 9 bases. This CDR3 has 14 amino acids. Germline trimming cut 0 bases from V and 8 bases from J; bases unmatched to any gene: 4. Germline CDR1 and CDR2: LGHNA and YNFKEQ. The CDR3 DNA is TGTGCCAGCAGCCAAGATGACAGGGGGTCGGGCTACACCTTC. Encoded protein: CASSQDDRGSGYTF.

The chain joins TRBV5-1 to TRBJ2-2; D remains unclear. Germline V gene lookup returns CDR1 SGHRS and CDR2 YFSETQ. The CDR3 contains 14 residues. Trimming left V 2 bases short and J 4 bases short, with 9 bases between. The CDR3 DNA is TGCGCCAGCAGCTTTCGACACCCCACCGGGGAGCTGTTTTTT. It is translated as CASSFRHPTGELFF.

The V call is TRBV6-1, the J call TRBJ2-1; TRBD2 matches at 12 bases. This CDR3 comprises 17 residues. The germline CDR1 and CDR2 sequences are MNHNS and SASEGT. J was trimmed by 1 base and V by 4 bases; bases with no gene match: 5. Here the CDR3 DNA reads TGTGCCAGCAGTGTACTAGCGGGGGGTTCTTCCTACAATGAGCAGTTCTTC. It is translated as CASSVLAGGSSYNEQFF.

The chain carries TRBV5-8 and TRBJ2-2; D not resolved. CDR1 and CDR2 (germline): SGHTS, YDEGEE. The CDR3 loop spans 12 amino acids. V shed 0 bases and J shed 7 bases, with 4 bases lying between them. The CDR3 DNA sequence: TGTGCCAGCAGCTTGGGATTCGGGGAGCTGTTTTTT. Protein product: CASSLGFGELFF.

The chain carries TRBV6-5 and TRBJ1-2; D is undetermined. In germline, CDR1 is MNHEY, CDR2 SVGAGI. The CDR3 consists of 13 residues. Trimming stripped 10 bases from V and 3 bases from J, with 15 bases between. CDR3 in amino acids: CATKKEGYYGYTF. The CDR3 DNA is TGTGCCACTAAAAAGGAGGGATACTATGGCTACACCTTC.

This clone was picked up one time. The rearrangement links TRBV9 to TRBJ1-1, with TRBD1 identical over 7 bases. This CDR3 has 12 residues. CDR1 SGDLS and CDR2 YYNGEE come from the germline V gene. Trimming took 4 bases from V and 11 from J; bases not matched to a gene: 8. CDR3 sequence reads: CASSTTGRVAFF. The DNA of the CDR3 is TGTGCCAGCAGCACGACAGGGAGGGTGGCTTTCTTT.

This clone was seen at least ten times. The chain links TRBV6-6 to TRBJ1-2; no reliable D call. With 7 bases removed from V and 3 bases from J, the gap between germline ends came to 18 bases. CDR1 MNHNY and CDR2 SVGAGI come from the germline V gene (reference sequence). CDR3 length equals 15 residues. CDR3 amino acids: CASTQNIGWHYGYTF. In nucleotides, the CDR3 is TGTGCCAGCACCCAAAATATTGGCTGGCACTATGGCTACACCTTC.

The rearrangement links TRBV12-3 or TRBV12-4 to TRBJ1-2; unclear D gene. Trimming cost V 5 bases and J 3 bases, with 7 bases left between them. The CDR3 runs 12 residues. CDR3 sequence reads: CASSARYYGYTF. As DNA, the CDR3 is TGTGCCAGCAGTGCTAGGTACTATGGCTACACCTTC.

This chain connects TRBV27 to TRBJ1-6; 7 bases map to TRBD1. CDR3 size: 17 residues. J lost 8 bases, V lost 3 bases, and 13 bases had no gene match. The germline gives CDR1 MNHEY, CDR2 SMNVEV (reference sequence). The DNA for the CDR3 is TGTGCCAGCAGTTTTACCTTCCCCCGGGACAGTTATTCACCCCTCCACTTT. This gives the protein CASSFTFPRDSYSPLHF.

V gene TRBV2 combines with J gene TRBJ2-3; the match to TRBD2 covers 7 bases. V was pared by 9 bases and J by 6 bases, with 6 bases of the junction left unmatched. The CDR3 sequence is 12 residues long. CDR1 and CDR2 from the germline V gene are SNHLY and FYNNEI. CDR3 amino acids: CARGRGFDTQYF. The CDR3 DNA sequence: TGTGCCAGAGGGCGGGGGTTCGATACGCAGTATTTT. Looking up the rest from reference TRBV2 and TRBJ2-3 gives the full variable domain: EPEVTQTPSHQVTQMGQEVILRCVPISNHLYFYWYRQILGQKVEFLVSFYNNEISEKSEIFDDQFSVERPDGSNFTLKIRSTKLEDSAMYFCARGRGFDTQYFGPGTRLTVL.

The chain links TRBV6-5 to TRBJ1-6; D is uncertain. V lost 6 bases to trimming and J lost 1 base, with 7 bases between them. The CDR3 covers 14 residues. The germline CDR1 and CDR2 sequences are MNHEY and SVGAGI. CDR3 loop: CASRQASYNSPLHF. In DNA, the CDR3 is TGTGCCAGCAGACAAGCATCCTATAATTCACCCCTCCACTTT.

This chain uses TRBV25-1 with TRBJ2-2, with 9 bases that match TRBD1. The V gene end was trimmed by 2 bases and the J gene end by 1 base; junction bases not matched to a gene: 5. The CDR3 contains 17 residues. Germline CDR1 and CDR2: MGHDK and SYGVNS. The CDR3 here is CASSEGPGQGNTGELFF. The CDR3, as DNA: TGTGCCAGCAGTGAAGGGCCGGGACAGGGGAACACCGGGGAGCTGTTTTTT.

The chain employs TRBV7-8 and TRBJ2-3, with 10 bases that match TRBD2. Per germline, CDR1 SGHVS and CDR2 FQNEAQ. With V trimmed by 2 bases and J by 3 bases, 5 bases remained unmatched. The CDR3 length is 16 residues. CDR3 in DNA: TGTGCCAGCAGCTTACTAGCGGGGGAGATTACAGATACGCAGTATTTT. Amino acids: CASSLLAGEITDTQYF.

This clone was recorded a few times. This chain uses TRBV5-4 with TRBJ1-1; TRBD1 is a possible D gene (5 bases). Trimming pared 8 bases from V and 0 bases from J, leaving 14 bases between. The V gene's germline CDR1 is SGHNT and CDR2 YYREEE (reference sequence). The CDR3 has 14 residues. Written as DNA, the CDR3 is TGTGCCAGTACTTCAGGGCTAATGAACACTGAAGCTTTCTTT. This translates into CASTSGLMNTEAFF.

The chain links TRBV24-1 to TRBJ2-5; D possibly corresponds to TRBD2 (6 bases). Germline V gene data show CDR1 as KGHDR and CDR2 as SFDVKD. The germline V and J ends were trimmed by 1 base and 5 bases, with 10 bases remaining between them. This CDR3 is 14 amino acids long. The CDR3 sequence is CATSDFGGDETQYF. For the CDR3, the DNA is TGTGCCACCAGTGATTTTGGAGGGGATGAGACCCAGTACTTC.

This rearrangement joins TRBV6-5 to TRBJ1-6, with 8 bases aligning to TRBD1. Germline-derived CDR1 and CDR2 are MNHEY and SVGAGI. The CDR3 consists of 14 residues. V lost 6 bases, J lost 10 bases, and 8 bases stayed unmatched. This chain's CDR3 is CASSRQGLKSPLHF. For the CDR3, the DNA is TGTGCCAGCAGCCGACAGGGGCTAAAATCACCCCTCCACTTT.

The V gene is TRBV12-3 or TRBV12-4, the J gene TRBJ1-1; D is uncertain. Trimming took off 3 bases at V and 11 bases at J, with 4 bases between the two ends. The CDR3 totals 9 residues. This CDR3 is CASSFNAFF. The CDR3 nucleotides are TGTGCCAGCAGTTTTAACGCTTTCTTT.

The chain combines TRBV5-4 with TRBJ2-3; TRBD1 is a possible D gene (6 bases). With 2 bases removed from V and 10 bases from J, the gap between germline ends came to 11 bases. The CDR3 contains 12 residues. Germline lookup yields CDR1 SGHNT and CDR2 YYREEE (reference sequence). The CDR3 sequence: CASSLDKGAQYF. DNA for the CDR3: TGTGCCAGCAGCTTAGATAAGGGGGCGCAGTATTTT.

CDR3 sequence (DNA): TGCGCCAGCAGCTTGTGGCCGGGCTTTAATGAAAAACTGTTTTTT. Its translation is CASSLWPGFNEKLFF. The chain combines TRBV5-1 with TRBJ1-4; D gene ambiguous. This CDR3 region has 15 residues. V lost 1 base and J 4 bases, leaving 11 bases between the germline ends. Per the germline V gene, CDR1 is SGHRS and CDR2 is YFSETQ.

CDR3 in amino acids: CASSYLQGSGANVLTF. As DNA, the CDR3 is TGTGCCAGCAGTTACCTACAGGGTAGTGGGGCCAACGTCCTGACTTTC. The chain combines TRBV6-5 with TRBJ2-6; tentatively, D is TRBD1 (6 bases). V lost 2 bases, J lost 3 bases, and 11 bases lay in between. The CDR3 length is 16 residues. The germline gives CDR1 MNHEY, CDR2 SVGAGI.

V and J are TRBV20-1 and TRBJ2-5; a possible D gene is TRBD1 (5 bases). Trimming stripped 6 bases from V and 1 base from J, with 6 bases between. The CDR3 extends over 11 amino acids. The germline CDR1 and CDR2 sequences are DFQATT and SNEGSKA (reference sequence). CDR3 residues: CSARGQETQYF. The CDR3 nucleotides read TGCAGTGCAAGGGGCCAAGAGACCCAGTACTTC.

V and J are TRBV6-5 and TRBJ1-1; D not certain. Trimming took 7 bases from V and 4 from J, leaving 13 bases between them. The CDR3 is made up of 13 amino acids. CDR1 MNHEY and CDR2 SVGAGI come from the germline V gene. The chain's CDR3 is CASTRAPSTEAFF. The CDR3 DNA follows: TGTGCCAGCACCCGGGCCCCGAGCACTGAAGCTTTCTTT.

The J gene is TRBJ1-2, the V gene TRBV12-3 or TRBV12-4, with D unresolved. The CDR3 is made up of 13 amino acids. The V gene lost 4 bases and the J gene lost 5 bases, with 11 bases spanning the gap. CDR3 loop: CASSSSTGYGYTF. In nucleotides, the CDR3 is TGTGCCAGCAGTTCATCGACGGGGTATGGCTACACCTTC.

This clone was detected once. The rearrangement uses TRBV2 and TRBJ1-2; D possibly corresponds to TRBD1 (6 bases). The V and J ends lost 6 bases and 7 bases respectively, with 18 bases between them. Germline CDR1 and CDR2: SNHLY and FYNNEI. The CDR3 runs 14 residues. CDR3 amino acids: CASRTNRDWAGYTF. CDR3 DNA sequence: TGTGCCAGCAGAACGAACAGGGACTGGGCTGGCTACACCTTC.

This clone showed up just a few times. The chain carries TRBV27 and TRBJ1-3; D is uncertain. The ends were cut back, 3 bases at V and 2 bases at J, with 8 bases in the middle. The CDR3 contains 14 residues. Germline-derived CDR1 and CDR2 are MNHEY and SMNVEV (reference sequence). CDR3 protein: CASSFGVPGNTIYF. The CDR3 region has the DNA TGTGCCAGCAGTTTTGGGGTACCTGGAAACACCATATATTTT.